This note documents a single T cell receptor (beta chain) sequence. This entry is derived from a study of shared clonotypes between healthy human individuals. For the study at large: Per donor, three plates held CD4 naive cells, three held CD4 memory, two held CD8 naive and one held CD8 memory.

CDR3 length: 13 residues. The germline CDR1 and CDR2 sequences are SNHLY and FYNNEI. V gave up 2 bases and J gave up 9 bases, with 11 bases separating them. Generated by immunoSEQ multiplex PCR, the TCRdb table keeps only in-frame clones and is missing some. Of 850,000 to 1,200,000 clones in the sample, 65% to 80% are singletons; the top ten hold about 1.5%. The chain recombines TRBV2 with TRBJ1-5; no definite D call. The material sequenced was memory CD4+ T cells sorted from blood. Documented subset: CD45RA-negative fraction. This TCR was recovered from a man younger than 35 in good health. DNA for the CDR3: TGTGCCAGCAGTGAAAAACCCGCTCCGCCCCAGCATTTT. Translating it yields CASSEKPAPPQHF.